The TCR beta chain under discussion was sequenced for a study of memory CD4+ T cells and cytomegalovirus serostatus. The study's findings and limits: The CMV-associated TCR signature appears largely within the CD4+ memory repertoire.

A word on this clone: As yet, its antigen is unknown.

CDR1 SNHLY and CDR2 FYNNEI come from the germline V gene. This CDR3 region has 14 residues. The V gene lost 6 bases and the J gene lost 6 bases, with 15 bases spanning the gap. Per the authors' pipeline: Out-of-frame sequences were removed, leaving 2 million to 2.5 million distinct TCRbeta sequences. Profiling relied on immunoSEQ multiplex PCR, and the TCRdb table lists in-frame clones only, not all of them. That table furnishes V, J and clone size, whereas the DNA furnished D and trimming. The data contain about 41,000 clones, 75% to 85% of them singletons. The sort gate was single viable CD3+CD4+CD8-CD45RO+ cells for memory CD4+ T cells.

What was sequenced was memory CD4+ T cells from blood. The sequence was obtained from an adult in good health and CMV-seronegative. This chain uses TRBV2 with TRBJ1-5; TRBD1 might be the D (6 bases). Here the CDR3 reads CASRLSLGGQPQHF. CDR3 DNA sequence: TGTGCCAGCAGGTTATCGTTAGGGGGTCAGCCCCAGCATTTT.